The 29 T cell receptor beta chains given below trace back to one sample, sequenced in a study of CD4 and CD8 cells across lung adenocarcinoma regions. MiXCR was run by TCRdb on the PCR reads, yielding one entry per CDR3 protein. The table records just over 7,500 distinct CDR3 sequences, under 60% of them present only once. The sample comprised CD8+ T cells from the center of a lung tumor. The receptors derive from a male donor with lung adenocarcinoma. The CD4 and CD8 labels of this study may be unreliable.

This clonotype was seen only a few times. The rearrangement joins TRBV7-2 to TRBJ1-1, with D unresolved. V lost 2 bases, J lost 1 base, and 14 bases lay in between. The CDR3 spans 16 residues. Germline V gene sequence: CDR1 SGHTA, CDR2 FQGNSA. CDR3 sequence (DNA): TGTGCCAGCAGCTTAAGTGGGATAACTAAGAACACTGAAGCTTTCTTT. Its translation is CASSLSGITKNTEAFF.

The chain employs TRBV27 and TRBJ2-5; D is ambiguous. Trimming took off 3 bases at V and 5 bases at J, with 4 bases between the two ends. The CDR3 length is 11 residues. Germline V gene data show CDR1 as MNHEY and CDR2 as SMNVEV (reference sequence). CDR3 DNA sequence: TGTGCCAGCAGTTTCCGGGAGACCCAGTACTTC. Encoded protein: CASSFRETQYF.

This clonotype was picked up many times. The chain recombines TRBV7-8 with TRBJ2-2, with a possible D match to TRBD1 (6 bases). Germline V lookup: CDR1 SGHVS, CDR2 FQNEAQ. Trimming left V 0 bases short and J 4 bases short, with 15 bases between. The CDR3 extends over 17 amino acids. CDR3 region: CASSLAQQGIFTGELFF. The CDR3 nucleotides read TGTGCCAGCAGCTTAGCCCAACAGGGAATCTTCACCGGGGAGCTGTTTTTT.

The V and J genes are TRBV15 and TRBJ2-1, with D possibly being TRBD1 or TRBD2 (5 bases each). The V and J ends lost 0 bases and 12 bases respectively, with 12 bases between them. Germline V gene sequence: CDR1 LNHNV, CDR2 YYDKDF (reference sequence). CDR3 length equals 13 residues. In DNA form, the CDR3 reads TGTGCCACCAGCAGAGATGGTGGGGGTGCGCAGTTCTTC. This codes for CATSRDGGGAQFF. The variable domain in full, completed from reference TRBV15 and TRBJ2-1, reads DAMVIQNPRYQVTQFGKPVTLSCSQTLNHNVMYWYQQKSSQAPKLLFHYYDKDFNNEADTPDNFQSRRPNTSFCFLDIRSPGLGDTAMYLCATSRDGGGAQFFGPGTRLTVL.

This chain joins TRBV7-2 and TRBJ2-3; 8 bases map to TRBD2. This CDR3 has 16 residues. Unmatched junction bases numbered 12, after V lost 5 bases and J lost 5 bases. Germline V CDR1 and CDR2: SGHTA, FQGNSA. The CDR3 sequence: CASSLYYGGAGDTQYF. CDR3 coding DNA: TGTGCCAGCAGCCTATACTACGGGGGGGCAGGAGATACGCAGTATTTT.

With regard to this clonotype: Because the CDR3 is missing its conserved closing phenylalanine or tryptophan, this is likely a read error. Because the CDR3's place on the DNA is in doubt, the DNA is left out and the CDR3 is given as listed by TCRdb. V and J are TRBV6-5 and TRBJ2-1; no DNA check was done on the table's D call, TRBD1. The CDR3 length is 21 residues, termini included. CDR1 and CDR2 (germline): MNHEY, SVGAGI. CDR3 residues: CASSYVGNTGDGVWALKSDGP.

The CDR3 sequence: CASSVGPEGDEEYF. The DNA for the CDR3 is TGTGCCAGCAGTGTGGGCCCTGAAGGTGACGAGGAGTACTTC. The V and J genes are TRBV6-1 and TRBJ2-5, with no clear D. V lost 4 bases, J lost 12 bases, and 21 bases lay in between. Looked up from germline, CDR1 is MNHNS and CDR2 is SASEGT. The CDR3 is 14 residues long.

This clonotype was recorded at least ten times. The DNA of the CDR3 is TGTGCCAGCAGAGAATTACAGGGAAACACTGAAGCTTTCTTT. Protein: CASRELQGNTEAFF. V usage is TRBV6-1 and J usage is TRBJ1-1; D is perhaps TRBD1 (6 bases). With 6 bases removed from V and 2 bases from J, the gap between germline ends came to 13 bases. Germline CDR1 is MNHNS and CDR2 is SASEGT. This CDR3 has 14 residues.

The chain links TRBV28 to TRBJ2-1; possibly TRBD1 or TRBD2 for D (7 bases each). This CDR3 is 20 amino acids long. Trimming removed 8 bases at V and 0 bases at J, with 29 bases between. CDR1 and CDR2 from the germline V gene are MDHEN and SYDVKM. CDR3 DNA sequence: TGTGCCAGCGGACTTTTACAGGGGATGTGGCGGGAGAGCTCCTACAATGAGCAGTTCTTC. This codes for CASGLLQGMWRESSYNEQFF.

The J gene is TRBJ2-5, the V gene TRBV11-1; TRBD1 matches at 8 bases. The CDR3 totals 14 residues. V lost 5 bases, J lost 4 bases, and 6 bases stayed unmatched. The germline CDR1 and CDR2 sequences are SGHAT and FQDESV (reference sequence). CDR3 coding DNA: TGTGCCAGCAGCCACGGACAGGGCCGAGAGACCCAGTACTTC. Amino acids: CASSHGQGRETQYF.

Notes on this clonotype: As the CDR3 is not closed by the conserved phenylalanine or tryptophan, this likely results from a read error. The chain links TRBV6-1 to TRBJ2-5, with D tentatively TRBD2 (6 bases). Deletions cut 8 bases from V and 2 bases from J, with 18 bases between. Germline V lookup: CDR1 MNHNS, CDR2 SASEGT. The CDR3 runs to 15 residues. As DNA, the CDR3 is TGTGCCAGCGCCATGGAACTTGGGGGGCAAGAGACCCAGTACTTA. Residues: CASAMELGGQETQYL.

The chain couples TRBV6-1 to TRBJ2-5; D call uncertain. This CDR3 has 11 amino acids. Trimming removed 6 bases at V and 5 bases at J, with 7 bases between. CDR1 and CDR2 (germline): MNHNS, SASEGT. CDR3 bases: TGTGCCAGCAGGTCTGAGGAGACCCAGTACTTC. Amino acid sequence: CASRSEETQYF.

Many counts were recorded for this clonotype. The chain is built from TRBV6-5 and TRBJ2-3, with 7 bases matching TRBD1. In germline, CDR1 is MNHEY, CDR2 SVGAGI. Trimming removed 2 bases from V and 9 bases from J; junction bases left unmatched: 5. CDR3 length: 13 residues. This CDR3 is CASSYRTGLTQYF. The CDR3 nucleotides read TGTGCCAGCAGTTACCGGACAGGTTTAACGCAGTATTTT.

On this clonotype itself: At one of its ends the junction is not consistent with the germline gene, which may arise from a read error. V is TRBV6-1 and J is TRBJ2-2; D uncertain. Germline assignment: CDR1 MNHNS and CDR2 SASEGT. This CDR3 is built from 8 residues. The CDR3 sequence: CASQERFF. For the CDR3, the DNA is TGTGCCAGCCAGGAGCGGTTTTTT.

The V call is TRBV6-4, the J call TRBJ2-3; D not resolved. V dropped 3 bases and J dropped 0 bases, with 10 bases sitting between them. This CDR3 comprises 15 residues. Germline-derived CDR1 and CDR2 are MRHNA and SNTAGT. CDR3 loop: CASSDSWQSTDTQYF. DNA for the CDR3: TGTGCCAGCAGTGATTCTTGGCAAAGCACAGATACGCAGTATTTT.

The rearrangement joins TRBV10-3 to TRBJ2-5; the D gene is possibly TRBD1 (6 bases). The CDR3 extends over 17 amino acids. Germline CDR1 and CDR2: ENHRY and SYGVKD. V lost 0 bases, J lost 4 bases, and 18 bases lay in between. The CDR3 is CAISESPLGEGGETQYF. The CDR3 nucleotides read TGTGCCATCAGTGAGTCGCCCCTAGGGGAAGGGGGAGAGACCCAGTACTTC.

The CDR3 coding sequence is TGTGCCAGCAGTTCCGGGACAGGGTTGTACAATGAGCAGTTCTTC. Its translation: CASSSGTGLYNEQFF. J is TRBJ2-1 and V is TRBV7-3, with 9 bases identical to TRBD1. The CDR3 spans 15 residues. The germline V gene encodes CDR1 SGHTA and CDR2 FQGTGA. V shed 6 bases, J shed 4 bases, and the junction held 7 bases outside the gene matches.

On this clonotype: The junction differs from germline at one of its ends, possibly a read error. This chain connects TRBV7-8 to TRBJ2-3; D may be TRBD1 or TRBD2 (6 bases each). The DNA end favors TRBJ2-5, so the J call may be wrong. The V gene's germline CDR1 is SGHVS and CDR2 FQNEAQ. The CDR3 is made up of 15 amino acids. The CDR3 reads CARSLGGGDTDTQYF. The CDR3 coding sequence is TGTGCCAGGAGCTTAGGGGGAGGTGACACAGATACCCAGTACTTC.

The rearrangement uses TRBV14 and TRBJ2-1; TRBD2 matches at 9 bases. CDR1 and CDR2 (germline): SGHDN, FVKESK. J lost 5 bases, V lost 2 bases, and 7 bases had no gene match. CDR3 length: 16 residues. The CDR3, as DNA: TGTGCCAGCAGCCAATTAGCGGGAGCTCGGAACAATGAGCAGTTCTTC. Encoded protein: CASSQLAGARNNEQFF.

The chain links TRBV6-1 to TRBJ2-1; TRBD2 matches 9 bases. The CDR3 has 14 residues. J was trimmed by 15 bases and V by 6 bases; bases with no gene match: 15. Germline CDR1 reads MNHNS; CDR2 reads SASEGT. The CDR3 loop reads CASSDAELAGPPFF. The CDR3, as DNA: TGTGCCAGCAGCGACGCAGAGCTAGCGGGACCCCCGTTCTTC.

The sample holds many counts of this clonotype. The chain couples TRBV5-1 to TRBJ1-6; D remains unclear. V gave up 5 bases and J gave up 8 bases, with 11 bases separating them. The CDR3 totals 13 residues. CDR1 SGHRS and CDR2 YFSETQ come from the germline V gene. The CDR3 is CASRSDGDSPLHF. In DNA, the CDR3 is TGCGCCAGCAGGTCCGACGGGGATTCACCCCTCCACTTT.

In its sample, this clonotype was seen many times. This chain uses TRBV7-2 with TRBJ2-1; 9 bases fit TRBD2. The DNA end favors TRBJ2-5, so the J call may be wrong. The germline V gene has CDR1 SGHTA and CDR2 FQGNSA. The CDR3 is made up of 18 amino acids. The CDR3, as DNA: TGTGCCAGCAGCCCGAGTAGGAGGAGTAGCGGGAGAAAAGAGACCCAGTACTTC. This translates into CASSPSRRSSGRKETQYF.

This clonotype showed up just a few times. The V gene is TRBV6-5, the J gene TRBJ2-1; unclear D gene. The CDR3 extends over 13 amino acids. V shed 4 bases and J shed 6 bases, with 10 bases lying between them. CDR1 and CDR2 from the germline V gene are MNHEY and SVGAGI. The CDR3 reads CASSSPSSNEQFF. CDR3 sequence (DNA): TGTGCCAGCAGTTCGCCTAGTAGCAATGAGCAGTTCTTC.

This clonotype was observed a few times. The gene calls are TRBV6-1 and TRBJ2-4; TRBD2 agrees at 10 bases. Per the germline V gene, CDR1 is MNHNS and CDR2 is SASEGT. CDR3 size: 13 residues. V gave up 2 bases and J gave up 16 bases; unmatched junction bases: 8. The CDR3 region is CASSENLAGDKYF. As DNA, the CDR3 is TGTGCCAGCAGTGAAAATCTAGCGGGAGATAAATACTTC.

CDR3 in amino acids: CAISERVEETQYF. The CDR3 DNA reads TGTGCCATCAGTGAGAGGGTGGAAGAGACCCAGTACTTC. J is TRBJ2-1 and V is TRBV10-3; unclear D gene. The J call may be wrong; the DNA end is better matched by TRBJ2-5. This CDR3 contains 13 residues. The germline CDR1 and CDR2 sequences are ENHRY and SYGVKD.

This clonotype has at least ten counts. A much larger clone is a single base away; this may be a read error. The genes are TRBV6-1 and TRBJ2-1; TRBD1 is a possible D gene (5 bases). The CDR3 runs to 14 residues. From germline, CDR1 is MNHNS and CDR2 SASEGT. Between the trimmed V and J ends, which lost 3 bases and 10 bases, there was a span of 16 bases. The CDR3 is CASSESQGSYEQFF. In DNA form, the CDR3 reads TGTGCCAGCAGTGAGAGCCAGGGCTCCTACGAGCAGTTCTTC.

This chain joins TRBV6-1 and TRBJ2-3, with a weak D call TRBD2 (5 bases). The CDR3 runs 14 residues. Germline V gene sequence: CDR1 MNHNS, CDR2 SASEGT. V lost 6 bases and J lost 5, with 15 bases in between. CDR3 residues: CASSPLAPGDTQYF. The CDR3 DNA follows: TGTGCCAGCAGCCCCCTAGCCCCCGGAGATACGCAGTATTTT.

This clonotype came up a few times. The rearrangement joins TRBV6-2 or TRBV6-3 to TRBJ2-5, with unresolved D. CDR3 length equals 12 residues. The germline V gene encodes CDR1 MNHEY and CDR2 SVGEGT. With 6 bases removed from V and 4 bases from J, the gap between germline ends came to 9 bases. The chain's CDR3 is CASRLVGETQYF. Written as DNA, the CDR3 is TGTGCCAGCAGGTTGGTTGGAGAGACCCAGTACTTC.

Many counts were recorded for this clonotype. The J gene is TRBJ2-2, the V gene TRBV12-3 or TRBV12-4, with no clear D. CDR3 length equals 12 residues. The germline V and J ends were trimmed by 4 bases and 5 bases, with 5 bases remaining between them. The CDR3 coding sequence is TGTGCCAGCAGTTGGCTTACCGGGGAGCTGTTTTTT. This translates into CASSWLTGELFF.